This note documents a single T cell receptor beta chain sequence. As yet, its antigen is unknown. The read comes to an end 3 residues before the CDR3 does, leaving the germline J gene to fill in the end. Some clones are missing from TCRdb's copy, which holds only in-frame ones; the method was immunoSEQ multiplex PCR. The table for this sample gives some 33,000 clones. This entry comes from a study of T cells in women clearing cervical HPV infection. Germline-derived CDR1 and CDR2 are MNHEY and SVGEGT. The CDR3 has 15 residues. Study-wide results and caveats: CIN3+ cases had significantly higher TCR repertoire richness than controls, but evenness did not differ.

The sample comprised blood buffy coat. The source is a woman between 18 and 69 years old with a cervical HPV16 infection that either progressed to CIN3+ or cleared (not recorded which). V and J are TRBV6-2 or TRBV6-3 and TRBJ1-4; maybe TRBD1 (6 bases). The sequenced CDR3 bases are TGTGCCAGCAAACAGGGAAGCTCCTATAATTCACCA. Its protein is CASKQGSSYNSP. The entire CDR3 protein reads CASKQGSSYNSPLFF.